The sequence of this T cell receptor (beta chain) was determined in a study of T cells in Graves' hyperthyroidism and ophthalmopathy. Amplification of TCR beta CDR3 regions used RNA as the template. RT-PCR in the first round (using the HTBI primer set) targeted the TCR CDR3. Using its own MiXCR run on the multiplex PCR reads, TCRdb lists one record per CDR3 protein. The data show 450,000 to 500,000 distinct CDR3 sequences, less than 25% seen once. CDR3 size: 15 residues. Germline assignment: CDR1 SQVTM and CDR2 ANQGSEA. The ends were cut back, 0 bases at V and 6 bases at J, with 18 bases in the middle. Patients with ophthalmopathy all had a Clinical Activity Score of at least 3, a NOSPECS grade of at least 4 and duration under 3 months.

J is TRBJ2-7 and V is TRBV29-1, with D perhaps matching TRBD2 (5 bases). This clonotype was sampled from a woman aged 65 to 85 with Graves' ophthalmopathy. The sequencing input was blood. In DNA, the CDR3 is TGCAGCGTTGAAGATCCTTTCTCTAGCTACGCCGAGCAGTACTTC. Translated, it gives CSVEDPFSSYAEQYF.